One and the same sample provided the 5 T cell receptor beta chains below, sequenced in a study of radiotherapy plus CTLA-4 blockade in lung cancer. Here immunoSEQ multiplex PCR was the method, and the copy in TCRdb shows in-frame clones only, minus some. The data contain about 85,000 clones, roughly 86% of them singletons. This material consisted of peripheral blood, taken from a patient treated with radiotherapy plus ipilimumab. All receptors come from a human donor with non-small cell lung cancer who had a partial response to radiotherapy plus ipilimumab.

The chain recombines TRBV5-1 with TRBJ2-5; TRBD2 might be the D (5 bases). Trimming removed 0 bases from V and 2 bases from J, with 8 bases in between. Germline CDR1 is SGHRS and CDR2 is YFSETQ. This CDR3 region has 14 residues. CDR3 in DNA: TGCGCCAGCAGCTTGGGCCTAGCACAAGAGACCCAGTACTTC. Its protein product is CASSLGLAQETQYF. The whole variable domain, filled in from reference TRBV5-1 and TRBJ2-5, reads KAGVTQTPRYLIKTRGQQVTLSCSPISGHRSVSWYQQTPGQGLQFLFEYFSETQRNKGNFPGRFSGRQFSNSRSEMNVSTLELGDSALYLCASSLGLAQETQYFGPGTRLLVL.

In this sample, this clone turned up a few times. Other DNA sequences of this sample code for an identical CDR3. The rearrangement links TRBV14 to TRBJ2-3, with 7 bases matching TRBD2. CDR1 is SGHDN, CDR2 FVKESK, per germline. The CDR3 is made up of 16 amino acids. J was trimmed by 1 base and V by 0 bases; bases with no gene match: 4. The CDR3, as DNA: TGTGCCAGCAGCCAAGATAGGCTAGCGGGCACAGATACGCAGTATTTT. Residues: CASSQDRLAGTDTQYF.

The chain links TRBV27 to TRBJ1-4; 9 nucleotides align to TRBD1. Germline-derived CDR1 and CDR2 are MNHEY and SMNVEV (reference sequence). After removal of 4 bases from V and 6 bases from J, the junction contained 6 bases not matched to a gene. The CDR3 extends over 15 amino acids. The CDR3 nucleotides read TGTGCCAGCAGTTCGTCCGGGACAGGGTATGAAAAACTGTTTTTT. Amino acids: CASSSSGTGYEKLFF. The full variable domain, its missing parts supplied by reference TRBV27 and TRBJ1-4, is EAQVTQNPRYLITVTGKKLTVTCSQNMNHEYMSWYRQDPGLGLRQIYYSMNVEVTDKGDVPEGYKVSRKEKRNFPLILESPSPNQTSLYFCASSSSGTGYEKLFFGSGTQLSVL.

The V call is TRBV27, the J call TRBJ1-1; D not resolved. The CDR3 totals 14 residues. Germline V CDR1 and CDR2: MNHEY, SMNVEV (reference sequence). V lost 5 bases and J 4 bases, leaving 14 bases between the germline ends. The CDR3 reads CASSTVLRPTEAFF. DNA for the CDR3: TGTGCCAGCAGTACAGTACTTAGGCCCACTGAAGCTTTCTTT.

The CDR3 nucleotides are TGTGCCAGCAGCGAGGGCCAGGGGGTATGGATCACTGAAGCTTTCTTT. It is translated as CASSEGQGVWITEAFF. The chain joins TRBV5-4 to TRBJ1-1; 7 bases fit TRBD1. This CDR3 comprises 16 residues. Germline CDR1 reads SGHNT; CDR2 reads YYREEE (reference sequence). V was pared by 4 bases and J by 4 bases, with 13 bases of the junction left unmatched.